This T cell receptor (beta chain) was observed in a study of T cell responses to AZD1222 COVID-19 vaccine. Sequencing was performed with immunoSEQ multiplex PCR; in TCRdb, only in-frame clones are kept and a portion is missing. The sample consists of approximately 150,000 clones, 92% of them appearing once. Germline V CDR1 and CDR2: SGDLS, YYNGEE. This CDR3 is 15 amino acids long. V was clipped by 4 bases and J by 0 bases, with 11 bases between them. This TCR was sampled from an adult who received the AZD1222 COVID-19 vaccine. This specimen consisted of peripheral blood, obtained 28 days after the second AZD1222 dose. The chain has TRBV9 and TRBJ1-3; D gene unclear. For the CDR3, the DNA is TGTGCCAGCAGCTCAGGTGTCCTCTCTGGAAACACCATATATTTT. It encodes CASSSGVLSGNTIYF.